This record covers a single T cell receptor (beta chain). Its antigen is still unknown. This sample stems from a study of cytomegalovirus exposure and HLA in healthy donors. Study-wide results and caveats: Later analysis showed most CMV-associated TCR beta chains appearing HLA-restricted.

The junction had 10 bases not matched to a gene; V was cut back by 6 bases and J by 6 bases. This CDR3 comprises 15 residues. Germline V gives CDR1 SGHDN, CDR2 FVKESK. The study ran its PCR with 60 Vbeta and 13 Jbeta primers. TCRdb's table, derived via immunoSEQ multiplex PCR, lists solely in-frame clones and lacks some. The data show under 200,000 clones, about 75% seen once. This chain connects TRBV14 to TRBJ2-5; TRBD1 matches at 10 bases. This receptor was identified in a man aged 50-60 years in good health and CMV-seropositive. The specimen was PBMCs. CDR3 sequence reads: CASSLPGQGLKTQYF. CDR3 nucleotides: TGTGCCAGCAGTCTACCGGGACAGGGGTTGAAGACCCAGTACTTC. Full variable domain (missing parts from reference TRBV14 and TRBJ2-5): EAGVTQFPSHSVIEKGQTVTLRCDPISGHDNLYWYRRVMGKEIKFLLHFVKESKQDESGMPNNRFLAERTGGTYSTLKVQPAELEDSGVYFCASSLPGQGLKTQYFGPGTRLLVL.